The entry that follows covers one T cell receptor beta chain sequence. The CDR3 extends over 13 amino acids. Trimming removed 7 bases at V and 3 bases at J, with 12 bases between. Germline CDR1 and CDR2: SNHLY and FYNNEI. This entry is derived from a study of shared clonotypes between healthy human individuals. Repertoires were generated with immunoSEQ multiplex PCR, while TCRdb's copy carries only in-frame clones and drops some. The sample records some 900,000 clones, 76% being singletons. The clonotype comes from a man in his late teens or twenties in good health. Source material: memory CD4+ T cells sorted from blood. As to subset: CD45RA-negative fraction. The chain is built from TRBV2 and TRBJ2-5, with TRBD2 as a possible D gene (5 bases). CDR3 bases: TGTGCCAGCAATGAGGGCCCCAAAGAGACCCAGTACTTC. It encodes CASNEGPKETQYF.